This TCR beta chain stems from a study of T-cell memory formation after mild COVID-19. Study conclusions and caveats: The study found contracting CD4+ clones mainly in CM and EM and contracting CD8+ clones in EMRA. Some clones that responded turned up in pre-infection memory, which suggests that cross-reactive memory joined in.

This clonotype was counted a few times. Its matching antigen is unknown. Germline CDR1 is LGHDT and CDR2 is YNNKEL (reference sequence). This CDR3 is 14 amino acids long. Trimming pared 3 bases from V and 6 bases from J, leaving 12 bases between. Amplification by 5'RACE using constant-segment primers produced TCR alpha and TCR beta cDNA libraries that carried sample barcodes and UMIs. TCRdb passed the 5' RACE reads through MiXCR, listing each CDR3 protein once. The sample has about 560,000 distinct CDR3 sequences; about 20% are singletons. This chain uses TRBV3-1 with TRBJ2-1, with no clear D. The sequenced sample was PBMCs or a T cell subset sorted from them (not recorded which). This sequence was found in an adult woman who had mild COVID-19 (a few samples of this study predate the infection). Cell type and time point are not known. CDR3 in amino acids: CASSHWLDGNEQFF. CDR3 bases: TGTGCCAGCAGCCACTGGCTAGACGGCAATGAGCAGTTCTTC.